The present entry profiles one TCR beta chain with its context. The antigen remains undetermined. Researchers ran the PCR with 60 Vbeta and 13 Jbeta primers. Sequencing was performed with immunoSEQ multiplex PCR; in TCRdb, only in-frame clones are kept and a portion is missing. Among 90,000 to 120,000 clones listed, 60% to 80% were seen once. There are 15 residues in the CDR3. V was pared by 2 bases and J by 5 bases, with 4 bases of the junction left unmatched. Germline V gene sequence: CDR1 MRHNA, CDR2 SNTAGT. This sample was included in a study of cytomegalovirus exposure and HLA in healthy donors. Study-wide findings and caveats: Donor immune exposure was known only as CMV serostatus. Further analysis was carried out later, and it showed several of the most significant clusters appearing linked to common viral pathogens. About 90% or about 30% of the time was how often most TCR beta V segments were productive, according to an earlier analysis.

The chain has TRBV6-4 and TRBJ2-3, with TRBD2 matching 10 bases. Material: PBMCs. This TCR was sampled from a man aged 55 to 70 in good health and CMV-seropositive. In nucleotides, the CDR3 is TGTGCCAGCAGTGACGGGCCTAGCGGGGGAGATACGCAGTATTTT. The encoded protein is CASSDGPSGGDTQYF.